The following is a T cell receptor (beta chain) sequence with its context. As yet, its antigen is unknown. The data were taken from a study of T cell responses to AZD1222 COVID-19 vaccine. Study observations and caveats: Unmutated variant regions are reportedly the target of nearly half of TCRs that are spike-specific. At 160-218 and 743-854, vaccine-associated CD4 TCRs were dominant, and they spanned spike.

V shed 5 bases, J shed 7 bases, and the junction held 10 bases outside the gene matches. The germline CDR1 and CDR2 sequences are SGHDT and YYEEEE. The CDR3 contains 15 residues. Repertoires were generated with immunoSEQ multiplex PCR, while TCRdb's copy carries only in-frame clones and drops some. The data show 100,000 to 150,000 clones, 89% seen once. The J gene is TRBJ1-1, the V gene TRBV5-6; TRBD1 agrees at 11 bases. The sequenced sample was peripheral blood, obtained on day 0 of AZD1222 vaccination. The clonotype originates from an adult in good health. The CDR3 region has the DNA TGTGCCAGCAGAGTAGGACAGGGGGCGCTTAATGAAGCTTTCTTT. This encodes CASRVGQGALNEAFF.